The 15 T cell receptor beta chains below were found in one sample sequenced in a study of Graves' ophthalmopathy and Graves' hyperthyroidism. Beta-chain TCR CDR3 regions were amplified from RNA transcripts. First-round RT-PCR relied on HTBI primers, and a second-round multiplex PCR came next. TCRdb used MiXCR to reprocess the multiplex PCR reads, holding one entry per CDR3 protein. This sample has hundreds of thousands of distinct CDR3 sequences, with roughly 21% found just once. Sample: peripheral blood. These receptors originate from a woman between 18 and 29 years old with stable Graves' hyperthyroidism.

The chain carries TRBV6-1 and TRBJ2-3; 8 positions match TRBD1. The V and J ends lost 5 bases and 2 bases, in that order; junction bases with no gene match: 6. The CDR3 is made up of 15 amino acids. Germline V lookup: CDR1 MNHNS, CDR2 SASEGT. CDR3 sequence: CASSPQGQVTDTQYF. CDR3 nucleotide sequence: TGTGCCAGCAGTCCTCAGGGACAGGTCACAGATACGCAGTATTTT.

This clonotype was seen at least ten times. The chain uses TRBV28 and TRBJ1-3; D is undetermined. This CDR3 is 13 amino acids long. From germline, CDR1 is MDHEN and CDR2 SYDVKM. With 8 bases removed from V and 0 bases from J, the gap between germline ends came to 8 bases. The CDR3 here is CASGSNSGNTIYF. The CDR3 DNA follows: TGTGCCAGCGGTAGCAACTCTGGAAACACCATATATTTT.

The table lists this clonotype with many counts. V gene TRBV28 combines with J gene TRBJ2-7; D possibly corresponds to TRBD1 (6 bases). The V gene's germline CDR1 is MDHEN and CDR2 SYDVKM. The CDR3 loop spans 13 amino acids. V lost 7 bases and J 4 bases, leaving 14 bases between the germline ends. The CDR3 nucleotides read TGTGCCAGCAAGACAGGCCTATCGTACGAGCAGTACTTC. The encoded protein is CASKTGLSYEQYF.

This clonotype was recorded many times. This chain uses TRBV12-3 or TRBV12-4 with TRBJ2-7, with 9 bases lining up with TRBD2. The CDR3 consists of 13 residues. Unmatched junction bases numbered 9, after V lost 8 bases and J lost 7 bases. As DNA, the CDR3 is TGTGCCAGCGGCTTAGCGGGAGATGGGGAGCAGTACTTC. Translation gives CASGLAGDGEQYF.

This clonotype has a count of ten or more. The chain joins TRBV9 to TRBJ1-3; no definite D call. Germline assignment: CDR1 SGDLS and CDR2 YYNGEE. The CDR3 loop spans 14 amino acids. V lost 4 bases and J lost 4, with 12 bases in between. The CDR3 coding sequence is TGTGCCAGCAGCCCCGGGCCAAGGGGAAACACCATATATTTT. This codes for CASSPGPRGNTIYF.

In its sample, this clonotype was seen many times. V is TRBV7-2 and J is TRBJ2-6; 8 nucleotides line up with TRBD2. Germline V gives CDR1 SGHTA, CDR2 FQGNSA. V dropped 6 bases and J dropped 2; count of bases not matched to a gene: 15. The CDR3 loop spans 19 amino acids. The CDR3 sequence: CASRQIKTSARPGANVLTF. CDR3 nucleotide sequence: TGTGCCAGCAGGCAGATAAAGACTAGCGCCCGTCCTGGGGCCAACGTCCTGACTTTC. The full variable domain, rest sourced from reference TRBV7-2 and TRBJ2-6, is GAGVSQSPSNKVTEKGKDVELRCDPISGHTALYWYRQSLGQGLEFLIYFQGNSAPDKSGLPSDRFSAERTGGSVSTLTIQRTQQEDSAVYLCASRQIKTSARPGANVLTFGAGSRLTVL.

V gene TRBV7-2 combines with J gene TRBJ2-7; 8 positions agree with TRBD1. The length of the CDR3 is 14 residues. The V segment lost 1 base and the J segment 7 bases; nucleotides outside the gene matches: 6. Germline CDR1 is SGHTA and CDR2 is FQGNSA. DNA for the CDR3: TGTGCCAGCAGCTTAGACCAGGGGGCGGGGGAGCAGTACTTC. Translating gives CASSLDQGAGEQYF.

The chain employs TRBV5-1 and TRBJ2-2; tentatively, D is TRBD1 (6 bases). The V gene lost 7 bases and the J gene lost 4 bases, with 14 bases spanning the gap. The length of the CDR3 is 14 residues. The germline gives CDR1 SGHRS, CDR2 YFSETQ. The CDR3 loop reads CASGDTGSTGELFF. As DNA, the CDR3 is TGCGCCAGCGGAGACACAGGGAGCACCGGGGAGCTGTTTTTT.

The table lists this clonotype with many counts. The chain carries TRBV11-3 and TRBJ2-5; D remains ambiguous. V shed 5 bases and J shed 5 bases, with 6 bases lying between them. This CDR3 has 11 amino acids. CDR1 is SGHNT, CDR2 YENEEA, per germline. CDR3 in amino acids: CASSPAETQYF. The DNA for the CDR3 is TGTGCCAGCAGCCCCGCGGAGACCCAGTACTTC.

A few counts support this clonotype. DNA of the CDR3: TGTGCCAGCAGTCCGCGACAGGGGGCGAACTATGGCTACACCTTC. Residues: CASSPRQGANYGYTF. V gene TRBV27 combines with J gene TRBJ1-2; 10 nucleotides match TRBD1. V gave up 5 bases and J gave up 2 bases; unmatched junction bases: 5. Per the germline V gene, CDR1 is MNHEY and CDR2 is SMNVEV (reference sequence). The CDR3 contains 15 residues.

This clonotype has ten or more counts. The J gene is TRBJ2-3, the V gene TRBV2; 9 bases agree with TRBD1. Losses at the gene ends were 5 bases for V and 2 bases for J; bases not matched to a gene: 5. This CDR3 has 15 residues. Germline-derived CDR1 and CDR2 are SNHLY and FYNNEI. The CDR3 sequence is CASSTGQGNTDTQYF. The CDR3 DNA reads TGTGCCAGCAGTACCGGACAGGGGAACACAGATACGCAGTATTTT.

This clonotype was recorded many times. For the CDR3, the DNA is TGTGCCAGCACCGGACAGGGGGCGCTTATGAAGACCCAGTACTTC. It codes for CASTGQGALMKTQYF. This chain links TRBV6-1 with TRBJ2-5; 11 nucleotides match TRBD1. The CDR3 runs 15 residues. In germline, CDR1 is MNHNS, CDR2 SASEGT. V trimming: 7 bases; J trimming: 6 bases; junction bases outside the gene matches: 10.

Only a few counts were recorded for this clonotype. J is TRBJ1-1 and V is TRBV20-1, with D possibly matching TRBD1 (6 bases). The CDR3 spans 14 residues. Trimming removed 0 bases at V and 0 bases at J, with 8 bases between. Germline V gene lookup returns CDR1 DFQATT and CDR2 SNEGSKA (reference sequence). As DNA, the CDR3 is TGCAGTGCTAGAGAGGGGGCCGTGAACACTGAAGCTTTCTTT. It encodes CSAREGAVNTEAFF.

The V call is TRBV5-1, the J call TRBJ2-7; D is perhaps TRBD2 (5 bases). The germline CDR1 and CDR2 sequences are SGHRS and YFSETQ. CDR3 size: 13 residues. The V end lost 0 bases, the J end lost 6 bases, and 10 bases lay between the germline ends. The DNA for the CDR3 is TGCGCCAGCAGCTTGGGCCTAGCTCGCGAGCAGTACTTC. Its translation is CASSLGLAREQYF.

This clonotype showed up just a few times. The CDR3 sequence is CASRRGTGGTEAFF. The CDR3 DNA sequence: TGTGCCAGCAGACGCGGGACAGGGGGCACTGAAGCTTTCTTT. J is TRBJ1-1 and V is TRBV12-3 or TRBV12-4, with TRBD1 matching 11 bases. V shed 6 bases and J 4 bases; nucleotides not matched to a gene: 4. The CDR3 extends over 14 amino acids.